The 14 T cell receptor beta chains reported below all come from one sample, sequenced in a study of shared clonotypes between healthy human individuals. Clones were sequenced by immunoSEQ multiplex PCR, and TCRdb holds only the in-frame ones, with some missing. The table records about half a million clones, approximately 80% of them present only once. The sequenced material came from PBMCs. These receptors originate from a woman in her thirties or forties in good health. Some clones in this sample may be carry-over from other donors' samples.

This chain uses TRBV19 with TRBJ2-6; a weak D match, TRBD1 (6 bases). In germline, CDR1 is LNHDA, CDR2 SQIVND (reference sequence). V was cut by 6 bases and J by 0 bases, with 18 bases left in between. This CDR3 comprises 18 residues. This chain's CDR3 is CASSPRDTGTSGANVLTF. In DNA, the CDR3 is TGTGCCAGTAGCCCCAGGGACACAGGAACCTCTGGGGCCAACGTCCTGACTTTC.

Comment on this clone: Other nucleotide sequences in the sample specify the same CDR3. V and J are TRBV7-7 and TRBJ1-4; 7 nucleotides match TRBD1. Trimming at V came to 5 bases and at J to 1 base, leaving 1 base not matched to a gene. The germline CDR1 and CDR2 sequences are SSHAT and FNYEAQ (reference sequence). This CDR3 comprises 14 residues. CDR3 loop: CASSPGGTNEKLFF. Written as DNA, the CDR3 is TGTGCCAGCAGCCCAGGGGGAACTAATGAAAAACTGTTTTTT. Full variable domain (remainder filled in from reference TRBV7-7 and TRBJ1-4): GAGVSQSPRYKVTKRGQDVTLRCDPISSHATLYWYQQALGQGPEFLTYFNYEAQPDKSGLPSDRFSAERPEGSISTLTIQRTEQRDSAMYRCASSPGGTNEKLFFGSGTQLSVL.

This chain links TRBV5-6 with TRBJ2-3; 11 bases align to TRBD2. Germline V gene lookup returns CDR1 SGHDT and CDR2 YYEEEE. The CDR3 length is 19 residues. V was clipped by 4 bases and J by 0 bases; unmatched bases: 13. CDR3 sequence reads: CASSPTASGRTSSTDTQYF. CDR3 coding DNA: TGTGCCAGCAGCCCCACAGCTAGCGGGAGGACCTCTAGCACAGATACGCAGTATTTT. Full variable domain (missing parts from reference TRBV5-6 and TRBJ2-3): DAGVTQSPTHLIKTRGQQVTLRCSPKSGHDTVSWYQQALGQGPQFIFQYYEEEERQRGNFPDRFSGHQFPNYSSELNVNALLLGDSALYLCASSPTASGRTSSTDTQYFGPGTRLTVL.

The genes are TRBV30 and TRBJ1-5; perhaps TRBD1 as D (6 bases). The CDR3 has 13 amino acids. Germline loops: CDR1 GTSNPN, CDR2 SVGIG (reference sequence). Trimming took 3 bases from V and 2 from J, leaving 8 bases between them. This CDR3 is CAWSRQGNQPQHF. Written as DNA, the CDR3 is TGTGCCTGGAGCCGACAGGGCAATCAGCCCCAGCATTTT.

V usage is TRBV18 and J usage is TRBJ1-2, with a possible D match to TRBD1 (6 bases). The CDR3 totals 13 residues. Germline CDR1 KGHSH, CDR2 LQKENI. Trimming removed 4 bases at V and 8 bases at J, with 14 bases between. CDR3: CASSQGGFDGYTF. The CDR3 DNA reads TGTGCCAGCTCACAGGGGGGGTTCGACGGCTACACCTTC.

V usage is TRBV4-1 and J usage is TRBJ1-1; D is ambiguous. The V and J ends lost 1 base and 4 bases respectively, with 10 bases between them. The CDR3 is made up of 14 amino acids. Germline CDR1 MGHRA, CDR2 YSYEKL. CDR3 DNA sequence: TGCGCCAGCAGCCAAGGGACCCCGGGCACTGAAGCTTTCTTT. It specifies CASSQGTPGTEAFF.

This sequence joins TRBV10-3 and TRBJ1-5; 10 bases agree with TRBD1. This CDR3 is 13 amino acids long. The V gene's germline CDR1 is ENHRY and CDR2 SYGVKD. V trimming: 7 bases; J trimming: 5 bases; junction bases outside the gene matches: 2. The CDR3 here is CAIKGTGDQPQHF. Written as DNA, the CDR3 is TGTGCCATCAAGGGGACAGGGGATCAGCCCCAGCATTTT.

The chain uses TRBV28 and TRBJ1-1; 10 nucleotides agree with TRBD1. The CDR3 has 14 residues. CDR1 and CDR2 from the germline V gene are MDHEN and SYDVKM. Trimming cost V 4 bases and J 6 bases; bases outside gene matches: 5. As DNA, the CDR3 is TGTGCCAGCAGTTCTCCGGGACAGGGGTCTGAAGCTTTCTTT. The encoded protein is CASSSPGQGSEAFF.

Remarks on this clone: A read error is likely here: a far larger clone is one base away. This sample includes further DNA sequences coding for the same CDR3. This chain links TRBV5-1 with TRBJ2-5; TRBD2 aligns across 8 bases. Germline V gene sequence: CDR1 SGHRS, CDR2 YFSETQ. The CDR3 spans 15 residues. V shed 4 bases and J 5 bases; nucleotides not matched to a gene: 10. The CDR3 sequence is CASSRGLAGGETQYF. The CDR3 DNA follows: TGCGCCAGCAGCCGGGGGCTAGCGGGCGGTGAGACCCAGTACTTC.

This clone was observed a handful of times. The chain carries TRBV28 and TRBJ2-5; 7 nucleotides align to TRBD2. Matching the DNA end better, TRBJ2-7 makes the J call doubtful. CDR1 and CDR2 from the germline V gene are MDHEN and SYDVKM. This CDR3 comprises 17 residues. The CDR3 loop reads CASSQRGLLTRVYEQYF. The CDR3 DNA sequence: TGTGCCAGCAGCCAACGGGGACTACTCACGAGGGTCTACGAGCAGTACTTC.

The chain is built from TRBV18 and TRBJ1-5; 7 bases map to TRBD1. Germline CDR1 is KGHSH and CDR2 is LQKENI. The junction had 0 bases not matched to a gene; V was cut back by 5 bases and J by 2 bases. CDR3 length equals 13 residues. The CDR3 DNA is TGTGCCAGCTCAGGGACAGGCAATCAGCCCCAGCATTTT. Residues: CASSGTGNQPQHF.

V usage is TRBV6-5 and J usage is TRBJ1-3; D may be TRBD1 (6 bases). The V gene lost 6 bases and the J gene lost 0 bases, with 12 bases spanning the gap. The germline CDR1 and CDR2 sequences are MNHEY and SVGAGI. The length of the CDR3 is 15 residues. CDR3 amino acids: CASSPGGRSGNTIYF. The CDR3 bases are TGTGCCAGCAGCCCCGGGGGGCGCTCTGGAAACACCATATATTTT.

This clone has only one observation. A read error likely explains this, since a far larger clone differs by one base. The J gene is TRBJ2-5, the V gene TRBV5-4; 7 bases align to TRBD1. This CDR3 is 14 amino acids long. Germline V lookup: CDR1 SGHNT, CDR2 YYREEE (reference sequence). The V gene end was trimmed by 0 bases and the J gene end by 7 bases; junction bases not matched to a gene: 6. The CDR3 DNA sequence: TGTGCCAGCAGCTTGGGGGACAGAGAAGGGACCCAGTACTTC. As protein: CASSLGDREGTQYF.

The rearrangement uses TRBV28 and TRBJ1-2; D unclear. Germline V gene lookup returns CDR1 MDHEN and CDR2 SYDVKM. The CDR3 has 12 residues. With 6 bases removed from V and 3 bases from J, the gap between germline ends came to 8 bases. As DNA, the CDR3 is TGTGCCAGCAGCCGGGCTGACTATGGCTACACCTTC. This gives the protein CASSRADYGYTF.